The entry below describes one T cell receptor beta chain. In this sample, this clone turned up once. This clone's antigen is unknown. Nothing much larger sits one base from this clone, and base qualities are not available. The library was prepared using the immunoSEQ multiplex PCR assay. Rearranged TCR beta chain sequences were amplified using the hsTCRB Kit according to the manufacturer's protocol. An Illumina MiSeq was used to sequence the TCRB libraries. The authors' analysis ran thus. The kit vendor's proprietary platform handled demultiplexing, trimming and gene mapping. The table comes from immuneACCESS by way of TCRdb, which keeps in-frame sequences with V and J called. Part of the clones is missing from these tables; in studies checked, under half for an unresolved V gene and the rest for unknown reasons. D and trimming were read from the DNA, whereas the V and J calls and clone size are those reported in that table. The sample table lists 15,000 to 20,000 clones, around four fifths of them with a count of one. The ten largest clones add up to 9% to 10% of the sample.

The time point label for this specimen denotes: baseline, week 1 (first vaccination visit). The treatment or condition label, read with the paper, signifies: pre-vaccination baseline after standard-of-care therapy. All donors had newly diagnosed IDH1-mutant astrocytomas of WHO grade 3 or 4 that showed loss of nuclear ATRX. The samples were drawn from NOA16, a multicentre, single-arm, open-label phase I trial in Germany that tested a mutant IDH1 peptide vaccine in humans for the first time. Visit V03 blood draws served as the baseline sample for immunogenicity testing. Genomic DNA for TCRB sequencing was isolated from EDTA blood with the DNeasy Blood and Tissue Kit. Its CDR3 holds 15 amino acids, cysteine through phenylalanine. Only the CDR3 DNA stays, 45 bases, in frame from base 1. According to the germline V gene, CDR1 reads SGDLS and CDR2 reads YYNGEE. Trimming takes 0 bases from V and 5 bases from J, and the germline ends sit 11 bases apart.

The record originates from a study of a mutant IDH1 vaccine in newly diagnosed glioma (dated by TCRdb to the early 2020s). Concerning the study at large: Of the 25 to 40 treated patients, approximately 62% were male and around 40% were female, and the mean age was 40.4 years. Peripheral blood samples were drawn at six visits, namely V03 (baseline), V05, V07, V10, V12 and V13. For exploratory analyses, fewer than 30 treated patients had longitudinal TCRB deep sequencing done wherever samples were available. Before enrollment, most patients had been given radiochemotherapy with temozolomide as standard therapy, while the rest had received either radiotherapy alone or temozolomide alone. The full study reports these points: Immune responses induced by the vaccine were seen in approximately 93% of patients across multiple MHC alleles. Changes in the top peripheral T cell clonotypes picked up by TCRB sequencing did not appear to be linked to pseudoprogression. The authors noted that analyses of patient blood samples could not be reproduced because of sample limitations. PBMC samples for TCRB deep sequencing were selected based on availability.

The TCR originated in a man in his forties or fifties with glioma. The V and J segments used are TRBV9 and TRBJ1-4, with a tentative D gene TRBD1 over 5 matching bases. Source: PBMCs, taken from a glioma patient treated with radiotherapy, temozolomide or both. The nucleotide sequence is TGTGCCAGCAGCGTAGAGTCAGGGAGCAATGAAAAACTGTTTTTT. This codes for CASSVESGSNEKLFF.